The rows below give T cell receptor beta chains drawn from one sample of a study of shared clonotypes between healthy human individuals. Measured with immunoSEQ multiplex PCR; TCRdb has only the in-frame clones, and not every one. The sample has fewer than 850,000 clones; about 78% are singletons. Input material: memory CD4+ T cells sorted from blood. All receptors come from a woman aged 25 to 39 in good health. CDR3s include the opening cysteine and the closing phenylalanine or tryptophan. The order of the fields is V gene, J gene, D gene, clone size, CDR3 DNA, CDR3 protein. A D gene is named only where the DNA matches it firmly. The listing skips clone size in some rows; elsewhere it reads once, few, many or a size class.

TRBV2	TRBJ1-1	.	.	TGTGCCAGCGAGGAGTTCGGAGCTTTCTTT	CASEEFGAFF
TRBV2	TRBJ2-7	TRBD2	.	TGTGCCAGCAGTCTTGGGACTAGCGACTACGAGCAGTACTTC	CASSLGTSDYEQYF
TRBV5-1	TRBJ2-3	.	.	TGCGCCAGCTCGGACAGCGACACAGATACGCAGTATTTT	CASSDSDTDTQYF
TRBV28	TRBJ1-4	.	few	TGTGCCAGCAGCTCAAATGAAAAACTGTTTTTT	CASSSNEKLFF
TRBV5-1	TRBJ2-7	TRBD2	.	TGCGCCAGCAGCTTGACGGGTATAGCGGGACTCCTAGGGGAGCAGTACTTC	CASSLTGIAGLLGEQYF
TRBV7-9	TRBJ2-1	.	.	TGTGCCAGCAGCCCACGTGGGAGATCGAGCTCCTACAATGAGCAGTTCTTC	CASSPRGRSSSYNEQFF
TRBV7-3	TRBJ2-2	TRBD2	.	TGTGCCAGCAGCTTAGGGAGGGGAAACACCGGGGAGCTGTTTTTT	CASSLGRGNTGELFF
TRBV6-5	TRBJ2-1	.	.	TGTGCCAGCCGGGACGAGGGGCTGCTTGGGGGGGAGCAGTTCTTC	CASRDEGLLGGEQFF
TRBV9	TRBJ2-5	TRBD2	.	TGTGCCAGCAGCGCTAAGGCTAGCGGGTGGGGGGCGCCCCAGTACTTC	CASSAKASGWGAPQYF
TRBV7-9	TRBJ1-3	.	.	TGTGCCAGCAGCTTAGGGGCAGGCCCCTTCTCTGGAAACACCATATATTTT	CASSLGAGPFSGNTIYF
TRBV2	TRBJ1-4	.	.	TGTGCCAGCAGTACTCACTTCCCTGCAACTAATGAAAAACTGTTTTTT	CASSTHFPATNEKLFF
TRBV10-1	TRBJ2-3	.	few	TGCGCCAGCTCGTTTAGCACAGATACGCAGTATTTT	CASSFSTDTQYF
TRBV11-2	TRBJ2-7	TRBD1	.	TGTGCCAGCAGAACCCGCGGGACAGGGAGCTCCTACGAGCAGTACTTC	CASRTRGTGSSYEQYF
TRBV28	TRBJ1-2	.	.	TGTGCCAGCAGCCCTCGACCAACCAACTATGGCTACACCTTC	CASSPRPTNYGYTF
TRBV28	TRBJ1-2	.	.	TGTGCCAGCAGTCGCCCCAGGGTCGACTATGGCTACACCTTC	CASSRPRVDYGYTF
TRBV28	TRBJ2-1	TRBD2	.	TGTGCCAGCAGCGCCGGGACTAGCGGGAGGGCCAATGAGCAGTTCTTC	CASSAGTSGRANEQFF
TRBV13	TRBJ1-1	.	once	TGTGCCAGCAGCTTGGGTCCGCAGGGTAGGGTGGGTTCTGGCACTGAAGCTTTCTTT	CASSLGPQGRVGSGTEAFF
TRBV9	TRBJ2-1	.	.	TGTGCCAGCAGCGTGACACAGGGTTACAATGAGCAGTTCTTC	CASSVTQGYNEQFF
TRBV4-2	TRBJ2-7	TRBD1	.	TGTGCCAGCAGCCAAGCCACCGGGACAGGGACCTTCGAGCAGTACTTC	CASSQATGTGTFEQYF
TRBV19	TRBJ2-1	.	.	TGTGCCAGTAGTATGGGCGGGCTCCGCTCCTACAATGAGCAGTTCTTC	CASSMGGLRSYNEQFF
TRBV27	TRBJ2-4	TRBD2	.	TGTGCCAGCACCCCTAAAGCGGGAGAAGCCAAAAACATTCAGTACTTC	CASTPKAGEAKNIQYF
TRBV27	TRBJ2-2	.	.	TGTGCCAGCAGTTTTCGACGGGACACCGGGGAGCTGTTTTTT	CASSFRRDTGELFF
TRBV5-1	TRBJ2-1	TRBD2	once	TGCGCCAGCAGCCTCCAGCCGGAGCGGGAGATCGATGAGCAGTTCTTC	CASSLQPEREIDEQFF
TRBV19	TRBJ1-5	.	.	TGTGCCAGTAGTGACCCCGCCAGCAATCAGCCCCAGCATTTT	CASSDPASNQPQHF
TRBV11-2	TRBJ2-7	TRBD2	.	TGTGCCAGCAGAACGGGACTAGCGGGAGGCATTCGCGGCGAGCAGTACTTC	CASRTGLAGGIRGEQYF
TRBV14	TRBJ2-7	TRBD1	.	TGTGCCAGCAGCCGAGACCCGGGACAGGGGCCCTACGAGCAGTACTTC	CASSRDPGQGPYEQYF
TRBV6-1	TRBJ2-3	.	.	TGTGCCAGCAGTGAAGGGGGACGACGGACAGATACGCAGTATTTT	CASSEGGRRTDTQYF
TRBV19	TRBJ1-5	.	.	TGTGCCAGTAGTCTCGGGAGTCGGGGAAAGAATCAGCCCCAGCATTTT	CASSLGSRGKNQPQHF
TRBV6-5	TRBJ1-1	TRBD1	.	TGTGCCAGCAGTTATAGACAGGGACGGAACACTGAAGCTTTCTTT	CASSYRQGRNTEAFF
TRBV7-2	TRBJ1-1	.	many	TGTGCCAGCAGCTTACTTACAGGGACTAACACTGAAGCTTTCTTT	CASSLLTGTNTEAFF
TRBV28	TRBJ2-1	.	.	TGTGCCAGCACCAGAAGTCGGGGCACGGGGAATGAGCAGTTCTTC	CASTRSRGTGNEQFF
TRBV27	TRBJ2-7	.	.	TGTGCCAGCAGTTTCGTAGAGGAGCAGTACTTC	CASSFVEEQYF
TRBV4-1	TRBJ2-2	.	.	TGCGCCAGCAGCCAGTCGGGGGCCTTGACCGGGGAGCTGTTTTTT	CASSQSGALTGELFF
TRBV5-4	TRBJ2-7	.	.	TGTGCCAGCAGCTTAGAGCAGTACGAGCAGTACTTC	CASSLEQYEQYF
TRBV28	TRBJ1-5	.	.	TGTGCCAGCAGTGATTTATCCCTTCCTAAGAAACCGCCCCAGCATTTT	CASSDLSLPKKPPQHF
TRBV7-5	TRBJ2-6	.	few	TGTGCCAGCAGCCGCCCAGGGGCTGGGGCCAACGTCCTGACTTTC	CASSRPGAGANVLTF
TRBV30	TRBJ1-4	TRBD1	.	TGTGCCTCCAAAACAGATACAGGGGATGAAAAACTGTTTTTT	CASKTDTGDEKLFF
TRBV19	TRBJ2-3	TRBD2	.	TGTGCCTCTGGACTAGCGGGAACAGATACGCAGTATTTT	CASGLAGTDTQYF
TRBV11-3	TRBJ2-1	TRBD2	.	TGTGCCAGCAGCCCTAGCGGGAGTTCCTACAATGAGCAGTTCTTC	CASSPSGSSYNEQFF
TRBV28	TRBJ2-1	TRBD2	.	TGTGCCAGCAAGTTAGCGGGATTTGAGCAGTTCTTC	CASKLAGFEQFF
TRBV7-9	TRBJ2-2	TRBD2	.	TGTGCCAGCAGCTTCCCCCCGGGACTAGCGGGAGGGAACACCGGGGAGCTGTTTTTT	CASSFPPGLAGGNTGELFF
TRBV2	TRBJ1-2	.	few	TGTGCCAGCAGCGGGGACGGGCGGTATGGCTACACCTTC	CASSGDGRYGYTF
TRBV28	TRBJ2-7	TRBD1	.	TGTGCCAGCAGTCCGACAGGGGCCTTGTCCGAGCAGTACTTC	CASSPTGALSEQYF
TRBV21-1	TRBJ2-3	.	.	TGTGCCAGCAGCAAAGGGAGGCAGGGCACAGATACGCAGTATTTT	CASSKGRQGTDTQYF
TRBV28	TRBJ1-2	.	once	TGTGCCAGCTTGGGTTTGGCCCCTAACTATGGCTACACCTTC	CASLGLAPNYGYTF
TRBV5-1	TRBJ1-4	TRBD1	.	TGCGCCAGCAGCTCGACAGGGGCTGGTGAAAAACTGTTTTTT	CASSSTGAGEKLFF
TRBV28	TRBJ1-1	TRBD1	many	TGTGCCAGCAGACCAATTCGACAGGGAAGCACTGAAGCTTTCTTT	CASRPIRQGSTEAFF
TRBV4-2	TRBJ1-1	.	.	TGTGCCAGCAGCCAAGTAGGGACGAACACTGAAGCTTTCTTT	CASSQVGTNTEAFF
TRBV6-1	TRBJ2-2	.	.	TGTGCCAGCAGTATGCAGGGACACGGGGAGCTGTTTTTT	CASSMQGHGELFF